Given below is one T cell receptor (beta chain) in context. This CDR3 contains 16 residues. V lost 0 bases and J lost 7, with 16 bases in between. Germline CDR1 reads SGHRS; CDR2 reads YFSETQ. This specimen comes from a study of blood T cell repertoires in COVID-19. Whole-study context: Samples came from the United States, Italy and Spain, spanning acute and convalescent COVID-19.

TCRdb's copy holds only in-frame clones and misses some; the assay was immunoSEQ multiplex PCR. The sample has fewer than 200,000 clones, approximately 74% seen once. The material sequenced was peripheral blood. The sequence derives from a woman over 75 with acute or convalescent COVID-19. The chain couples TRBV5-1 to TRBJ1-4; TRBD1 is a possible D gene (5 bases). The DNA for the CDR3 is TGCGCCAGCAGCTTGGGCAGTTACACGGGGGGTGAAAAACTGTTTTTT. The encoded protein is CASSLGSYTGGEKLFF.